This is a list of T cell receptor beta chains from one sample in a study of response to subunit inactivated influenza vaccine. TCRdb fed the RT-PCR reads into MiXCR, producing one record per CDR3 protein. The data show about 520,000 distinct CDR3 sequences, over 25% seen once. This specimen consisted of CD4+ T cells sorted from PBMCs, obtained roughly 5 days after vaccination. The receptors here all came from a man in his fifties who received an inactivated influenza vaccine. The CDR3 runs from the conserved cysteine through the conserved F or W. The order of the fields is J gene, V gene, D gene, clone size, CDR3 DNA, CDR3 protein. A D gene is named only where the DNA matches it firmly. Clone size, where shown, is once, few, many, or a class for clones that have expanded.

TRBJ2-1	TRBV27	.	.	TGTGCCAGCAGTTTGCAGGGGTTTACCAATGAGCAGTTCTTC	CASSLQGFTNEQFF
TRBJ1-1	TRBV20-1	.	.	TGCAGTGCTCCTTGGACCCGGAACACTGAAGCTTTCTTT	CSAPWTRNTEAFF
TRBJ2-7	TRBV28	.	.	TGTGCCAGCAGGGCCTCTGGGGGCGTGGAGCAGTACTTC	CASRASGGVEQYF
TRBJ2-5	TRBV5-6	.	many	TGTGCCAGCAACCCCTTCCGGAAGGTGGAGACCCAGTACTTC	CASNPFRKVETQYF
TRBJ2-5	TRBV20-1	.	few	TGCAGTGCTAGAGATCTAGTTCAGATCCAAGAGACCCAGTACTTC	CSARDLVQIQETQYF
TRBJ1-5	TRBV4-3	.	.	TGCGCCAGCAGCCAAGATCGGGGGATCCATCAGCCCCAGCATTTT	CASSQDRGIHQPQHF
TRBJ1-1	TRBV11-2	TRBD1	.	TGTGCCAGCAGCTCCCCAGGGGGCTCAAGGAACACTGAAGCTTTCTTT	CASSSPGGSRNTEAFF
TRBJ2-1	TRBV20-1	.	few	TGCAGTGCTAGCGGGGGCCCCTCCTACAATGAGCAGTTCTTC	CSASGGPSYNEQFF
TRBJ2-7	TRBV28	.	.	TGTGCCAGCGGTGGGGGCAGCTTAGTACGCGAGCAGTACTTC	CASGGGSLVREQYF
TRBJ2-1	TRBV20-1	TRBD2	.	TGCAGTGCTATAGGACTAGCGGGGACTAATGAGCAGTTCTTC	CSAIGLAGTNEQFF
TRBJ2-1	TRBV5-1	TRBD2	few	TGCGCCAGCAGCTTGGGTGGCGGGAGCGCCTACAATGAGCAGTTCTTC	CASSLGGGSAYNEQFF
TRBJ1-1	TRBV24-1	.	few	TGTGCCACCAGTGAGTCGGGGAAGGCGGTAGCTTTCTTT	CATSESGKAVAFF
TRBJ2-1	TRBV27	TRBD2	.	TGTGCCAGCAGTCAAAGACTAGCCATAGGGAATGAGCAGTTCTTC	CASSQRLAIGNEQFF
TRBJ2-7	TRBV12-3/TRBV12-4	.	once	TGTGCCAGCAGCCGCGGGGGCCAACCCTCCTACGAGCAGTACTTC	CASSRGGQPSYEQYF
TRBJ1-1	TRBV12-3/TRBV12-4	.	few	TGTGCCAGCAGCCCTTGGCAGGGGAGGGGTCGGTTGTTTGGGAACACTGAAGCTTTCTTT	CASSPWQGRGRLFGNTEAFF
TRBJ2-5	TRBV20-1	.	.	TGCAGTGCTAGACAACAGGGAAGGACAGAGACCCAGTACTTC	CSARQQGRTETQYF
TRBJ1-1	TRBV20-1	TRBD1	many	TGCAGTGCTAGAAAACAGGGGATGGGCACTGAAGCTTTCTTT	CSARKQGMGTEAFF
TRBJ2-4	TRBV28	TRBD2	.	TGTGCCAGCAGTCCAACTAGCGACCTAGCCAAAAACATTCAGTACTTC	CASSPTSDLAKNIQYF
TRBJ2-1	TRBV5-1	TRBD1	few	TGCGCCAGCAGCCCAGGGGGCGCAGGTGTCAATGAGCAGTTCTTC	CASSPGGAGVNEQFF
TRBJ2-7	TRBV29-1	.	.	TGCAGCGTTGCAGCCGGGACAAGGACCTCCGAGCAGTACTTC	CSVAAGTRTSEQYF
TRBJ2-3	TRBV10-3	.	few	TGTGCCATCAGGGACAGAGTCACAAACACAGATACGCAGTATTTT	CAIRDRVTNTDTQYF
TRBJ1-1	TRBV15	.	.	TGTGCCACCAGCAGAGATCCGGGGCGGGGCACTGAAGCTTTCTTT	CATSRDPGRGTEAFF
TRBJ1-3	TRBV12-3/TRBV12-4	.	few	TGTGCCAGCAGTGTCAGGGGCAGTGGAAACACCATATATTTT	CASSVRGSGNTIYF
TRBJ2-1	TRBV6-5	TRBD2	few	TGTGCCAGCAGTTCTAACGGCGGGGGGGGCTACAATGAGCAGTTCTTC	CASSSNGGGGYNEQFF
TRBJ1-1	TRBV6-2/TRBV6-3	TRBD1	few	TGTGCCAGCAGTTACTCTTGGGACAGAATACTCACCTCCATGAACACTGAAGCTTTCTTT	CASSYSWDRILTSMNTEAFF
TRBJ2-5	TRBV20-1	TRBD1	.	TGCAGTGCTAGAGGGACAGGGCGGGTAGGAGAGACCCAGTACTTC	CSARGTGRVGETQYF
TRBJ2-5	TRBV5-1	TRBD1	.	TGCGCCAGCAGCTTGACAGGGGCGGGAGAGACCCAGTACTTC	CASSLTGAGETQYF
TRBJ1-1	TRBV20-1	.	.	TGCAGTGCGTCGGGGAACACTGAAGCTTTCTTT	CSASGNTEAFF
TRBJ2-7	TRBV2	.	.	TGTGCCAGCAGTGAAAGGGAGCGAGGCGAGCAGTACTTC	CASSERERGEQYF
TRBJ2-7	TRBV20-1	.	.	TGCAGTGCTAGACCGGACAGATACGAGCAGTACTTC	CSARPDRYEQYF
TRBJ2-2	TRBV10-3	TRBD1	.	TGTGCCACCCGGTCATTAGGGGGCCGAGTACGGACCGGGGAGCTGTTTTTT	CATRSLGGRVRTGELFF
TRBJ2-1	TRBV10-3	.	many	TGTGCCATCAGTGATGAACTACCAAACAATGAGCAGTTCTTC	CAISDELPNNEQFF
TRBJ1-4	TRBV20-1	TRBD1	many	TGCAGTGCTACGGACAGGGGTGAAAAACTGTTTTTT	CSATDRGEKLFF
TRBJ2-3	TRBV6-1	TRBD2	.	TGTGCCAGCAGGCCGGGACTAGCTGGGGGAGATACGCAGTATTTT	CASRPGLAGGDTQYF
TRBJ2-7	TRBV7-2	.	.	TGTGCCAGCAGCCCCCAAGGGGTGTTCTACGAGCAGTACTTC	CASSPQGVFYEQYF
TRBJ1-4	TRBV5-1	TRBD1	.	TGCGCCAGCAGCACCAGACAGGGGGCGCATGAAAAACTGTTTTTT	CASSTRQGAHEKLFF
TRBJ2-3	TRBV7-2	TRBD2	many	TGTGCCAGCAGCTATAGCGGGACGAGCACAGATACGCAGTATTTT	CASSYSGTSTDTQYF
TRBJ1-1	TRBV12-3/TRBV12-4	.	.	TGTGCCAGCAGTTTACGGGTGACGGGCACTGAAGCTTTCTTT	CASSLRVTGTEAFF
TRBJ2-3	TRBV4-2	TRBD2	.	TGTGCCAGCAGCCAGACTAGCTGGGGCACAGATACGCAGTATTTT	CASSQTSWGTDTQYF
TRBJ1-4	TRBV29-1	.	few	TGCAGCGTTTTATCTGAAGAAAAACTGTTTTTT	CSVLSEEKLFF
TRBJ2-3	TRBV29-1	TRBD2	many	TGCAGCGTATTTAGCGGGGACACAGATACGCAGTATTTT	CSVFSGDTDTQYF
TRBJ1-4	TRBV5-1	.	few	TGCGCCAGCAGCCCTATGATCCAAGGGGAAAAACTGTTTTTT	CASSPMIQGEKLFF
TRBJ2-5	TRBV4-2	TRBD2	many	TGTGCCAGCAGCCAAGAAGGTGCGGGAGTTGGGACCCAGTACTTC	CASSQEGAGVGTQYF
TRBJ2-2	TRBV12-3/TRBV12-4	.	once	TGTGCCAGCAGTTTTCAGGCAGGGTCCACCGGGGAGCTGTTTTTT	CASSFQAGSTGELFF
TRBJ1-5	TRBV5-8	.	.	TGTGCCAGCAGCTTGACGGCAGCGCAGCCCCAGCATTTT	CASSLTAAQPQHF
TRBJ2-1	TRBV5-1	.	.	TGCGCCAGCAGCTTCAGGGGACTTTCTTACAATGAGCAGTTCTTC	CASSFRGLSYNEQFF
TRBJ2-2	TRBV24-1	TRBD2	.	TGTGCCACCGGGACTAGCGGGAACACCGGGGAGCTGTTTTTT	CATGTSGNTGELFF
TRBJ2-7	TRBV15	.	.	TGTGCCACCAGCAGAGATCGCGGCAGAACCTACGAGCAGTACTTC	CATSRDRGRTYEQYF
TRBJ2-7	TRBV5-1	TRBD1	.	TGCGCCAGCAGCACGGACCCCACCCGAGGACAGGGACGTTACTACGAGCAGTACTTC	CASSTDPTRGQGRYYEQYF
TRBJ1-4	TRBV20-1	TRBD1	.	TGCAGTGCTTCACTCGGGACAGCAACTAATGAAAAACTGTTTTTT	CSASLGTATNEKLFF
TRBJ1-1	TRBV29-1	TRBD1	many	TGCAGCGGCCTGACAGGGACGAACACTGAAGCTTTCTTT	CSGLTGTNTEAFF